This record concerns one T cell receptor beta chain sequence. The protocol was immunoSEQ multiplex PCR, while the TCRdb copy is restricted to in-frame clones and leaves out a portion. Found here are about 68,000 clones, around 87% of them singletons; the top ten hold less than 8%. This entry belongs to a study of blood T cell repertoires in COVID-19. Study at large: Samples came from the United States, Italy and Spain, spanning acute and convalescent COVID-19.

The CDR3 extends over 14 amino acids. Germline CDR1 reads MGHDK; CDR2 reads SYGVNS. V was pared by 5 bases and J by 5 bases, with 12 bases between. The source material was peripheral blood. The chain carries TRBV25-1 and TRBJ2-2; possible D gene TRBD1, 6 bases. This receptor was obtained from a man between 45 and 60 years old with active COVID-19. Here the CDR3 DNA reads TGTGCCAGCAGTCCCGACAGGACTACCGGGGAGCTGTTTTTT. Residues: CASSPDRTTGELFF.